The 20 T cell receptor beta chains reported below all come from one sample, sequenced in a study of cytomegalovirus exposure and HLA in healthy donors. The PCR ran on 60 Vbeta and 13 Jbeta primers. Generated by immunoSEQ multiplex PCR, the TCRdb table keeps only in-frame clones and is missing some. The table lists approximately 110,000 clones, around four fifths of them singletons. The sequenced sample consisted of PBMCs. Receptors originate from a woman in her forties in good health and CMV-seropositive.

A word on this clone: The identical CDR3 is also encoded by other nucleotide sequences in the sample. The chain uses TRBV4-1 and TRBJ2-5, with D perhaps TRBD2 (6 bases). With 4 bases removed from V and 2 bases from J, the gap between germline ends came to 8 bases. This CDR3 has 13 amino acids. Per the germline V gene, CDR1 is MGHRA and CDR2 is YSYEKL. CDR3 DNA sequence: TGCGCCAGCAGCCTAGCGGTACAAGAGACCCAGTACTTC. This codes for CASSLAVQETQYF.

The CDR3 DNA sequence: TGTGCCAGTAGTATACCCCGGACAGGGGTTTATGGCTACACCTTC. This gives the protein CASSIPRTGVYGYTF. The gene calls are TRBV19 and TRBJ1-2; 9 nucleotides match TRBD1. CDR1 and CDR2 (germline): LNHDA, SQIVND (reference sequence). The trim removed 2 bases at V and 5 bases at J, leaving 6 bases unmatched. The CDR3 spans 15 residues.

This clone has a handful of counts. The chain combines TRBV9 with TRBJ1-3; D ambiguous. Trimming shortened V by 3 bases and J by 0 bases, and 13 bases separated the two germline ends. The CDR3 length is 16 residues. From germline, CDR1 is SGDLS and CDR2 YYNGEE. CDR3 amino acids: CASSDEGLVSGNTIYF. The CDR3 region has the DNA TGTGCCAGCAGCGATGAGGGTTTAGTCTCTGGAAACACCATATATTTT.

This clone has more than one count but fewer than ten. The rearrangement uses TRBV7-2 and TRBJ1-2; 10 bases align to TRBD1. CDR1 and CDR2 (germline): SGHTA, FQGNSA. The CDR3 runs to 17 residues. Trimming cost V 5 bases and J 3 bases; bases outside gene matches: 12. For the CDR3, the DNA is TGTGCCAGCAGCCCGGTAGGGGGACAGGGGAATTACTATGGCTACACCTTC. It yields the protein CASSPVGGQGNYYGYTF.

V gene TRBV18 combines with J gene TRBJ2-7, with 10 nucleotides matching TRBD1. Germline trimming cut 2 bases from V and 4 bases from J; bases unmatched to any gene: 2. The CDR3 consists of 14 residues. Per the germline V gene, CDR1 is KGHSH and CDR2 is LQKENI. This CDR3 reads CASSPWDRGYEQYF. CDR3 bases: TGTGCCAGCTCACCATGGGACAGGGGATACGAGCAGTACTTC.

The CDR3 is CASSLRTGPNQPQHF. The CDR3 DNA sequence: TGCGCCAGCAGCCTGAGGACAGGGCCTAATCAGCCCCAGCATTTT. The gene calls are TRBV4-1 and TRBJ1-5; 8 bases fit TRBD1. The CDR3 sequence is 15 residues long. The junction had 6 bases not matched to a gene; V was cut back by 4 bases and J by 4 bases. CDR1 and CDR2 (germline): MGHRA, YSYEKL.

The genes are TRBV11-2 and TRBJ2-7; maybe TRBD1 (6 bases). This CDR3 spans 17 amino acids. Germline values: CDR1 SGHAT, CDR2 FQNNGV. With 5 bases removed from V and 2 bases from J, the gap between germline ends came to 22 bases. The CDR3 region has the DNA TGTGCCAGCAGCCCTATCGCCAGACAGGCACGGACCTACGAGCAGTACTTC. It yields the protein CASSPIARQARTYEQYF.

The genes are TRBV2 and TRBJ1-5; D is uncertain. Trimming removed 3 bases from V and 9 bases from J, with 21 bases in between. Germline V gene data show CDR1 as SNHLY and CDR2 as FYNNEI. The CDR3 spans 16 residues. The CDR3 protein is CASSDLTRPLSAPQHF. CDR3 DNA: TGTGCCAGCAGTGACCTGACACGGCCTCTATCAGCGCCCCAGCATTTT.

This chain connects TRBV9 to TRBJ2-3; weak D call: TRBD2 (6 bases). Germline CDR1 SGDLS, CDR2 YYNGEE. The CDR3 runs 19 residues. The V end lost 0 bases, the J end lost 2 bases, and 22 bases lay between the germline ends. CDR3 loop: CASSVGDFTLNPHTDTQYF. The CDR3 DNA reads TGTGCCAGCAGCGTAGGGGACTTCACGCTCAACCCCCACACAGATACGCAGTATTTT.

The CDR3, as DNA: TGTGCCAGCAGCTCGTTGTTGGACAGACACTCCACCTTC. Its protein is CASSSLLDRHSTF. The V gene is TRBV5-4, the J gene TRBJ1-2; maybe TRBD1 (6 bases). Germline CDR1 and CDR2: SGHNT and YYREEE (reference sequence). Trimming removed 3 bases from V and 13 bases from J, with 19 bases in between. This CDR3 spans 13 amino acids.

The CDR3 spells CASSMARGGPQHF. Here the CDR3 DNA reads TGTGCCAGTAGTATGGCGCGGGGGGGGCCCCAGCATTTT. The chain combines TRBV19 with TRBJ1-5, with a possible D match to TRBD1 (5 bases). The CDR3 sequence is 13 residues long. Germline loops: CDR1 LNHDA, CDR2 SQIVND (reference sequence). V lost 3 bases and J 9 bases, leaving 12 bases between the germline ends.

The CDR3 reads CAITGSVYYGYTF. The CDR3 coding sequence is TGTGCCATCACAGGATCGGTCTACTATGGCTACACCTTC. This sequence joins TRBV7-9 and TRBJ1-2, with a tentative D call TRBD1 (5 bases). The CDR3 extends over 13 amino acids. V lost 10 bases and J lost 3, with 15 bases in between. Germline values: CDR1 SEHNR, CDR2 FQNEAQ (reference sequence).

The rearrangement joins TRBV12-5 to TRBJ2-3; D uncertain. CDR1 is LGHNT and CDR2 is FRNRAP in the germline V gene. The V gene lost 2 bases and the J gene lost 3 bases, with 18 bases spanning the gap. This CDR3 has 17 amino acids. CDR3 sequence reads: CASGLFGRYKKTDTQYF. The CDR3 coding sequence is TGTGCTAGTGGTTTGTTTGGCAGATACAAGAAAACAGATACGCAGTATTTT.

The J gene is TRBJ2-7, the V gene TRBV5-4; 8 bases are shared with TRBD2. V was clipped by 4 bases and J by 1 base; unmatched bases: 10. This CDR3 has 16 residues. The germline V gene encodes CDR1 SGHNT and CDR2 YYREEE (reference sequence). The CDR3 nucleotides are TGTGCCAGCAGCGGGACTGGCGGGAGGAGATCCTACGAGCAGTACTTC. It encodes CASSGTGGRRSYEQYF. The complete variable domain, with remaining parts taken from reference TRBV5-4 and TRBJ2-7, reads ETGVTQSPTHLIKTRGQQVTLRCSSQSGHNTVSWYQQALGQGPQFIFQYYREEENGRGNFPPRFSGLQFPNYSSELNVNALELDDSALYLCASSGTGGRRSYEQYFGPGTRLTVT.

This clone was seen more than once but under ten times. The chain has TRBV25-1 and TRBJ1-3, with no clear D. The CDR3 is 14 residues long. Germline V gives CDR1 MGHDK, CDR2 SYGVNS. The V end lost 10 bases, the J end lost 0 bases, and 13 bases lay between the germline ends. CDR3 sequence: CATQASSSGNTIYF. CDR3 sequence (DNA): TGTGCCACCCAGGCATCCAGCTCTGGAAACACCATATATTTT.

J is TRBJ2-7 and V is TRBV18, with D perhaps matching TRBD1 (6 bases). Germline V gene sequence: CDR1 KGHSH, CDR2 LQKENI. This CDR3 has 16 residues. The V and J ends lost 0 bases and 7 bases respectively, with 19 bases between them. Here the CDR3 DNA reads TGTGCCAGCTCACCACCGAGGAAACAGGGCAATGAGGAGCAGTACTTC. Translation gives CASSPPRKQGNEEQYF.

This clone was counted only a few times. The chain joins TRBV28 to TRBJ1-6; 8 bases align to TRBD1. Germline CDR1 and CDR2: MDHEN and SYDVKM. The CDR3 spans 16 residues. Losses at the gene ends were 3 bases for V and 7 bases for J; bases not matched to a gene: 8. The CDR3 bases are TGTGCCAGCAGTTTTCGCAGGGGGCGGGGAAATTCACCCCTCCACTTT. Its translation: CASSFRRGRGNSPLHF. The full variable domain, completed using reference TRBV28 and TRBJ1-6, is DVKVTQSSRYLVKRTGEKVFLECVQDMDHENMFWYRQDPGLGLRLIYFSYDVKMKEKGDIPEGYSVSREKKERFSLILESASTNQTSMYLCASSFRRGRGNSPLHFGNGTRLTVT.

The chain couples TRBV14 to TRBJ2-3; 7 nucleotides align to TRBD2. Germline V gene data show CDR1 as SGHDN and CDR2 as FVKESK. The V and J ends lost 1 base and 1 base, in that order; junction bases with no gene match: 5. There are 16 residues in the CDR3. The CDR3 DNA follows: TGTGCCAGCAGCCAAGCCCGGACTAGTCGCACAGATACGCAGTATTTT. Protein product: CASSQARTSRTDTQYF.

This clone showed up just once. The gene calls are TRBV7-8 and TRBJ2-1; TRBD1 matches at 8 bases. This CDR3 is built from 17 residues. Unmatched junction bases numbered 17, after V lost 5 bases and J lost 8 bases. Per the germline V gene, CDR1 is SGHVS and CDR2 is FQNEAQ. CDR3 sequence: CASSQGQGGLKFDEQFF. CDR3 coding DNA: TGTGCCAGCAGCCAAGGACAGGGCGGCTTAAAGTTTGATGAGCAGTTCTTC.

This chain joins TRBV15 and TRBJ2-3; the match to TRBD2 covers 7 bases. The ends lost 5 bases at V and 1 base at J; junction bases unmatched: 9. The CDR3 covers 16 residues. From germline, CDR1 is LNHNV and CDR2 YYDKDF (reference sequence). CDR3 DNA: TGTGCCACCAGCGAAATGGCGGGGGAGGGCACAGATACGCAGTATTTT. Encoded protein: CATSEMAGEGTDTQYF.